Listed here is a single TCR beta chain. Authors' analysis steps: From reference gene primer amplification, estimates of nucleated cell counts were derived. Profiling relied on immunoSEQ multiplex PCR, and the TCRdb table lists in-frame clones only, not all of them. V and J calls and clone size are copied from that table; D and trimming were computed from the DNA. The table includes around 100,000 clones, approximately 87% detected once. V shed 0 bases and J shed 4 bases, with 13 bases lying between them. Germline CDR1 reads SGHNT; CDR2 reads YYREEE (reference sequence). The CDR3 consists of 15 residues. The data originate from a study of blood T cell repertoires in COVID-19. In the study overall: Samples of COVID-19 (acute and convalescent) were obtained from the United States, Italy and Spain. The analysed material was cDNA or gDNA that came from T cells, B-cell-depleted T cells, or PBMCs.

The V and J genes are TRBV5-4 and TRBJ1-1; D may be TRBD1 (5 bases). This TCR was recovered from a human donor in a cohort sampled during active COVID-19. The source material was peripheral blood. The CDR3 DNA reads as TGTGCCAGCAGCTTGGGGGCAGGGTGGCTCACTGAAGCTTTCTTT. It codes for CASSLGAGWLTEAFF. The variable domain in full, completed from reference TRBV5-4 and TRBJ1-1, reads ETGVTQSPTHLIKTRGQQVTLRCSSQSGHNTVSWYQQALGQGPQFIFQYYREEENGRGNFPPRFSGLQFPNYSSELNVNALELDDSALYLCASSLGAGWLTEAFFGQGTRLTVV.